The 10 T cell receptor beta chains given below trace back to one sample, sequenced in a study of blood T cell repertoires in COVID-19. Measured with immunoSEQ multiplex PCR; TCRdb has only the in-frame clones, and not every one. The table lists roughly 88,000 clones, around nine tenths of them singletons. Sequencing was done on a sample of peripheral blood. All receptors derive from a woman aged 50 to 60 in a cohort sampled during active COVID-19.

The genes are TRBV24-1 and TRBJ2-1; 9 bases line up with TRBD2. Germline CDR1 reads KGHDR; CDR2 reads SFDVKD. V lost 0 bases and J lost 5; bases outside the gene matches: 4. The CDR3 is 16 amino acids. The chain's CDR3 is CATSDLGTSPNNEQFF. The CDR3 DNA reads as TGTGCCACCAGTGATTTGGGGACTAGCCCCAACAATGAGCAGTTCTTC.

V and J are TRBV7-9 and TRBJ2-2; D perhaps matches TRBD1 (5 bases). V lost 2 bases to trimming and J lost 1 base, with 14 bases between them. The CDR3 is 17 residues long. The germline V gene has CDR1 SEHNR and CDR2 FQNEAQ (reference sequence). CDR3 region: CASSLPSTDMNTGELFF. For the CDR3, the DNA is TGTGCCAGCAGCTTACCCTCGACAGATATGAACACCGGGGAGCTGTTTTTT. The entire variable domain, with the rest obtained from reference TRBV7-9 and TRBJ2-2, is as follows: DTGVSQNPRHKITKRGQNVTFRCDPISEHNRLYWYRQTLGQGPEFLTYFQNEAQLEKSRLLSDRFSAERPKGSFSTLEIQRTEQGDSAMYLCASSLPSTDMNTGELFFGEGSRLTVL.

J is TRBJ2-1 and V is TRBV6-6; possibly TRBD2 for D (5 bases). Germline V gives CDR1 MNHNY, CDR2 SVGAGI (reference sequence). This CDR3 spans 12 amino acids. V lost 8 bases, J lost 5 bases, and 10 bases lay in between. The CDR3 is CASRTQDNEQFF. CDR3 DNA sequence: TGTGCCAGCCGGACTCAAGACAATGAGCAGTTCTTC.

The chain recombines TRBV7-9 with TRBJ2-3; D is undetermined. The CDR3 totals 15 residues. Per germline, CDR1 SEHNR and CDR2 FQNEAQ (reference sequence). V was shortened by 2 bases and J by 3 bases, with 12 bases between the two germline ends. CDR3 region: CASSLTSSPTDTQYF. CDR3 coding DNA: TGTGCCAGCAGCTTAACATCTTCCCCAACAGATACGCAGTATTTT. The complete variable domain, with remaining parts taken from reference TRBV7-9 and TRBJ2-3, reads DTGVSQNPRHKITKRGQNVTFRCDPISEHNRLYWYRQTLGQGPEFLTYFQNEAQLEKSRLLSDRFSAERPKGSFSTLEIQRTEQGDSAMYLCASSLTSSPTDTQYFGPGTRLTVL.

V is TRBV19 and J is TRBJ1-6; D gene uncertain. This CDR3 is 12 amino acids long. V was trimmed by 9 bases and J by 10 bases, leaving 13 bases between them. Per the germline V gene, CDR1 is LNHDA and CDR2 is SQIVND (reference sequence). CDR3 loop: CASARTGSPLHF. CDR3 in DNA: TGTGCCAGCGCAAGGACTGGATCACCCCTCCACTTT.

The chain couples TRBV6-6 to TRBJ1-2, with 10 bases matching TRBD1. Germline CDR1 is MNHNY and CDR2 is SVGAGI (reference sequence). CDR3 length: 18 residues. The J segment lost 6 bases and the V segment lost 5 bases, leaving 18 bases of the junction unmatched. The CDR3 loop reads CASSRTGGDFLTPNGYTF. Written as DNA, the CDR3 is TGTGCCAGCAGTCGGACAGGGGGGGACTTTTTGACCCCAAATGGCTACACCTTC.

The genes are TRBV6-5 and TRBJ2-7; 11 nucleotides match TRBD2. The CDR3 contains 16 residues. Germline CDR1 and CDR2: MNHEY and SVGAGI. V shed 2 bases and J 5 bases; nucleotides not matched to a gene: 8. CDR3 protein: CASSYTSSGRHHEQYF. For the CDR3, the DNA is TGTGCCAGCAGTTACACATCTAGCGGGAGGCACCACGAGCAGTACTTC.

The chain couples TRBV3-1 (or the pseudogene TRBV3-2) to TRBJ2-7, with a possible D match to TRBD2 (6 bases). The CDR3 extends over 12 amino acids. The ends were cut back, 3 bases at V and 4 bases at J, with 7 bases in the middle. Germline-derived CDR1 and CDR2 are LGHDT and YNNKEL (reference sequence). The DNA for the CDR3 is TGTGCCAGCAGCCACGGGAGTTACGAGCAGTACTTC. Protein: CASSHGSYEQYF.

The chain recombines TRBV2 with TRBJ1-1, with 8 bases identical to TRBD1. This CDR3 spans 14 amino acids. CDR1 and CDR2 from the germline V gene are SNHLY and FYNNEI. With 8 bases clipped from V and 5 bases from J, the junction kept 10 bases outside the gene matches. The CDR3 sequence: CASCVDGQGTEAFF. CDR3 DNA: TGTGCCAGCTGCGTGGATGGACAGGGAACTGAAGCTTTCTTT.

The chain combines TRBV11-2 with TRBJ2-6; the D is unclear. V was shortened by 0 bases and J by 0 bases, with 3 bases between the two germline ends. CDR3 length: 15 amino acids. The germline V gene has CDR1 SGHAT and CDR2 FQNNGV. The DNA for the CDR3 is TGTGCCAGCAGCTTAGACGTCTCTGGGGCCAACGTCCTGACTTTC. Its protein product is CASSLDVSGANVLTF.